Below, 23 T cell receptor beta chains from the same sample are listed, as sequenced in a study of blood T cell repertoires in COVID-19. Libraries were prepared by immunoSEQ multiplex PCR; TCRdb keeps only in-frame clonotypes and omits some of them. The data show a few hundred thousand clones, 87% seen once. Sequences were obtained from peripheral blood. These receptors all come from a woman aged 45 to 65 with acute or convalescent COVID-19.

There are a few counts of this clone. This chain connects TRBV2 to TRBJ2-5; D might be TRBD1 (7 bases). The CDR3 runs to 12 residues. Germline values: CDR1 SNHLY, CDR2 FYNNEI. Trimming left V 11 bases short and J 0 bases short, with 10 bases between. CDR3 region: CASGGYQETQYF. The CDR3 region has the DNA TGTGCCTCAGGGGGGTACCAAGAGACCCAGTACTTC.

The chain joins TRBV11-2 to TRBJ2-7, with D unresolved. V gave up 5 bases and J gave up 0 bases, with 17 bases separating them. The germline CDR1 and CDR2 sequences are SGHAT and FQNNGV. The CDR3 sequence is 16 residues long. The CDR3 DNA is TGTGCCAGCAGCGCCCTCCTCCAGCGCCTCTCCTACGAGCAGTACTTC. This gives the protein CASSALLQRLSYEQYF.

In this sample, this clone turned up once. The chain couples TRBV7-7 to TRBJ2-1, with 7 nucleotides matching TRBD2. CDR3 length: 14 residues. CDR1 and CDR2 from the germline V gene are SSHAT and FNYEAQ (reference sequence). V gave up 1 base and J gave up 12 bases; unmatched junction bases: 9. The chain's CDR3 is CASSLGLRERLQFF. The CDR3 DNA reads TGTGCCAGCAGCTTAGGGTTGCGGGAGAGGTTGCAGTTCTTC. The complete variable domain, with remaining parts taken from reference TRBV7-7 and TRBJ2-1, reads GAGVSQSPRYKVTKRGQDVTLRCDPISSHATLYWYQQALGQGPEFLTYFNYEAQPDKSGLPSDRFSAERPEGSISTLTIQRTEQRDSAMYRCASSLGLRERLQFFGPGTRLTVL.

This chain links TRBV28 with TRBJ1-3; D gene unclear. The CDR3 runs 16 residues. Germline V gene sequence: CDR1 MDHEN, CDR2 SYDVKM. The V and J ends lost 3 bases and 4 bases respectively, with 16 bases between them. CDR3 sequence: CASSFFRTVLGNTIYF. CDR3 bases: TGTGCCAGCAGTTTCTTTCGTACAGTACTCGGAAACACCATATATTTT. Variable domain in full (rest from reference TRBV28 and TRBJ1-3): DVKVTQSSRYLVKRTGEKVFLECVQDMDHENMFWYRQDPGLGLRLIYFSYDVKMKEKGDIPEGYSVSREKKERFSLILESASTNQTSMYLCASSFFRTVLGNTIYFGEGSWLTVV.

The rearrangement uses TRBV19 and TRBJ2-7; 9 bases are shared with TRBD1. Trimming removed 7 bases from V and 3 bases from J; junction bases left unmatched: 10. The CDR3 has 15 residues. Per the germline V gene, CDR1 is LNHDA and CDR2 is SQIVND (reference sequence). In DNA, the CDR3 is TGTGCCAGTAAAATCGCGGGACAGGGTTTCTACGAGCAGTACTTC. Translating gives CASKIAGQGFYEQYF.

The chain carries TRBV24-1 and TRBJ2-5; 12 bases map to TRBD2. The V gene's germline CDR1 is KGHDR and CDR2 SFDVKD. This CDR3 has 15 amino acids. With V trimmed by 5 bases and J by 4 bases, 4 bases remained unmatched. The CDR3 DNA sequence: TGTGCCACCAGTGTTGAACTAGCGGGAGGAGAGACCCAGTACTTC. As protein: CATSVELAGGETQYF.

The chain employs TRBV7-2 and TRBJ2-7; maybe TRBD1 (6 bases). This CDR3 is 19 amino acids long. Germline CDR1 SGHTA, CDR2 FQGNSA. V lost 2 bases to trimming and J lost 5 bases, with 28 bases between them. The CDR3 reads CASSLRVVDRWFPFDEQYF. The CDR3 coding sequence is TGTGCCAGCAGCTTAAGGGTTGTTGACAGGTGGTTCCCCTTCGACGAGCAGTACTTC.

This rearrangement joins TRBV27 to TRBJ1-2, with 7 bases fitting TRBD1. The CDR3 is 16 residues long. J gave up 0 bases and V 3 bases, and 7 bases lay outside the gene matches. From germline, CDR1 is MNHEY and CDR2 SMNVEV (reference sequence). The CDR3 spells CASSLTGMRANYGYTF. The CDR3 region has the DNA TGTGCCAGCAGTTTGACAGGGATGCGAGCTAACTATGGCTACACCTTC.

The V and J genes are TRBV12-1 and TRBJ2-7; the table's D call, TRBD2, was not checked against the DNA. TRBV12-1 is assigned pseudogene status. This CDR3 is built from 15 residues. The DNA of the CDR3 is TGTGCCAGCAGTCCCGCCGGGGGGAGGCGGCTCGAGCAGTACTTC. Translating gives CASSPAGGRRLEQYF.

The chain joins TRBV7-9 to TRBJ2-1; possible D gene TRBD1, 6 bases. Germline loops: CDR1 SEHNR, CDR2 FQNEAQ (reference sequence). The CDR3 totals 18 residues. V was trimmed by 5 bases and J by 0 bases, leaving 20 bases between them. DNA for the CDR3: TGTGCCAGCAGCCCCTTGCCCTTCAGGGGCCGCTCCTACAATGAGCAGTTCTTC. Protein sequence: CASSPLPFRGRSYNEQFF.

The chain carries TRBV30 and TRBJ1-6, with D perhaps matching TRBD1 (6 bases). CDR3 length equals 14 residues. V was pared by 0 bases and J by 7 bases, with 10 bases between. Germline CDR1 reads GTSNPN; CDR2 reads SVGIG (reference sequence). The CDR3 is CAWSVQGYNSPLHF. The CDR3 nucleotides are TGTGCCTGGAGTGTACAGGGTTACAATTCACCCCTCCACTTT.

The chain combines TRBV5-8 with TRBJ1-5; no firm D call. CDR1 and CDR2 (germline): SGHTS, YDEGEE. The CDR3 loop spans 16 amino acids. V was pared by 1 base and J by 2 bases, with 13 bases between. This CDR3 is CASSLTLRGGNQPQHF. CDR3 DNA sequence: TGTGCCAGCAGCTTGACTCTTCGGGGTGGCAATCAGCCCCAGCATTTT.

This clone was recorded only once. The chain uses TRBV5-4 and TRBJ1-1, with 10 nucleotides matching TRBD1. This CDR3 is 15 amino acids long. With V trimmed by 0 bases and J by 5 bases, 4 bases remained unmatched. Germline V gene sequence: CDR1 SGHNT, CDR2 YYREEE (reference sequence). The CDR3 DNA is TGTGCCAGCAGCTTGGGGGACAGGGGCTATACTGAAGCTTTCTTT. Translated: CASSLGDRGYTEAFF.

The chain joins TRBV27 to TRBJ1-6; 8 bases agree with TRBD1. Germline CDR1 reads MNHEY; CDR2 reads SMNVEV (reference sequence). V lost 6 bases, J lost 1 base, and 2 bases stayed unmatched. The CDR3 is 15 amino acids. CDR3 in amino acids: CASRQGGSYNSPLHF. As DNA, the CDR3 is TGTGCCAGCAGACAGGGGGGATCCTATAATTCACCCCTCCACTTT.

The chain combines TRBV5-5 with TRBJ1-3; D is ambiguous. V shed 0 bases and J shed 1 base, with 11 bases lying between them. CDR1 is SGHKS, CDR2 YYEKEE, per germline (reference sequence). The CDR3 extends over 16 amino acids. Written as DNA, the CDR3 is TGTGCCAGCAGCTTGGGTCTGCCGGGATCTGGAAACACCATATATTTT. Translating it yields CASSLGLPGSGNTIYF.

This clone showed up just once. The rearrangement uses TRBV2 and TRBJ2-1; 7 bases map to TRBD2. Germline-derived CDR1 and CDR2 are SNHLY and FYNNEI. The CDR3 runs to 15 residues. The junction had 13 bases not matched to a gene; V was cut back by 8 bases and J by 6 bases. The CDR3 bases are TGTGCCAGCCTGGCGGGGGTAGCGGGCCTCAATGAGCAGTTCTTC. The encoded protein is CASLAGVAGLNEQFF.

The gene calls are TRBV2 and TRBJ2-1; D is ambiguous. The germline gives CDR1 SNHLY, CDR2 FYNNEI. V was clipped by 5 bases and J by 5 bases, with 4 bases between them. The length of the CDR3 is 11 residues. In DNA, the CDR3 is TGTGCCAGCAGTCTAAACAATGAGCAGTTCTTC. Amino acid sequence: CASSLNNEQFF. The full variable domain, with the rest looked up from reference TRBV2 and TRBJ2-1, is EPEVTQTPSHQVTQMGQEVILRCVPISNHLYFYWYRQILGQKVEFLVSFYNNEISEKSEIFDDQFSVERPDGSNFTLKIRSTKLEDSAMYFCASSLNNEQFFGPGTRLTVL.

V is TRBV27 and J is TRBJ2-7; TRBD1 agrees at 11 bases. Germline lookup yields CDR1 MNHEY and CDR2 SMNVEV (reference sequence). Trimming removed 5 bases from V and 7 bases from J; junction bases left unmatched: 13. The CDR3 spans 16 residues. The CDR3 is CASSTPGSGTGGEQYF. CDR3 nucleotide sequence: TGTGCCAGCAGTACCCCTGGCTCCGGGACAGGGGGTGAGCAGTACTTC.

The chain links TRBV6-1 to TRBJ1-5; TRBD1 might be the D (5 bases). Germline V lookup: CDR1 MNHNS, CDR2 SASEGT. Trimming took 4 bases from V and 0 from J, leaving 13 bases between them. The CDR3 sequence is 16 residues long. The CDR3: CASSVLGGNSNQPQHF. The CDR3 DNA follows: TGTGCCAGCAGTGTTTTGGGGGGTAATAGCAATCAGCCCCAGCATTTT.

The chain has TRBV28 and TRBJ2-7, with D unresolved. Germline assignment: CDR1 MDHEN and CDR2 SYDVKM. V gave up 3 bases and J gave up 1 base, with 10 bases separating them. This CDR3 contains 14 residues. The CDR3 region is CASSFIHGSYEQYF. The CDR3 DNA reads TGTGCCAGCAGTTTTATACACGGGTCCTACGAGCAGTACTTC.

The CDR3, as DNA: TGTGCCATCAGCCCCTCGGGACAGGGGACAGATACGCAGTATTTT. Its protein product is CAISPSGQGTDTQYF. The rearrangement joins TRBV10-3 to TRBJ2-3; 10 bases map to TRBD1. The CDR3 length is 15 residues. V lost 6 bases to trimming and J lost 3 bases; unmatched junction nucleotides: 6. The germline V gene encodes CDR1 ENHRY and CDR2 SYGVKD.

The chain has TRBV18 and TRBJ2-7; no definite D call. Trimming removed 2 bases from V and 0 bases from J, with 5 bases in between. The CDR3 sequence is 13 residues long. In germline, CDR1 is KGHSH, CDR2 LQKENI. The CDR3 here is CASSPTSSYEQYF. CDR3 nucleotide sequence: TGTGCCAGCTCACCAACGAGCTCCTACGAGCAGTACTTC.

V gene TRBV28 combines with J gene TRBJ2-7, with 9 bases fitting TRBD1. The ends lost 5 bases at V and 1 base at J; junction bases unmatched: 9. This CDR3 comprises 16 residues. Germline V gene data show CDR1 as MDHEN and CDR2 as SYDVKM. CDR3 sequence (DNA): TGTGCCAGCAGTACACCGGGACAGGGTGGGTCCTACGAGCAGTACTTC. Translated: CASSTPGQGGSYEQYF.